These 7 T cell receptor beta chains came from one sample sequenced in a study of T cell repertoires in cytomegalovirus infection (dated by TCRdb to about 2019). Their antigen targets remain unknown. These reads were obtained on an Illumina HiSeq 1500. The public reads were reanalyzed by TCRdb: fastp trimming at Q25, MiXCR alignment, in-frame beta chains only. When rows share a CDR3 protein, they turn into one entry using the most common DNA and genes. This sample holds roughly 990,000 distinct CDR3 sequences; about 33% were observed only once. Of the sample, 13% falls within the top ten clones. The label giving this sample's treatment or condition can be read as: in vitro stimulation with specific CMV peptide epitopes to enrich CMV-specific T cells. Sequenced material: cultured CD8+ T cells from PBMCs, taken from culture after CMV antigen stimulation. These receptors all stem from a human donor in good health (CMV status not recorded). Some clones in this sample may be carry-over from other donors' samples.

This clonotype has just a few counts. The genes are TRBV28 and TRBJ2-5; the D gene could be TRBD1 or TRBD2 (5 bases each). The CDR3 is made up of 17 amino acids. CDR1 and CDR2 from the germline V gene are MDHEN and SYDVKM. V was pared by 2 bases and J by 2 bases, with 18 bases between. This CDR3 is CASSLRGGEGLQETQYF. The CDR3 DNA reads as TGTGCCAGCAGTTTACGTGGAGGAGAGGGGCTTCAAGAGACCCAGTACTTC.

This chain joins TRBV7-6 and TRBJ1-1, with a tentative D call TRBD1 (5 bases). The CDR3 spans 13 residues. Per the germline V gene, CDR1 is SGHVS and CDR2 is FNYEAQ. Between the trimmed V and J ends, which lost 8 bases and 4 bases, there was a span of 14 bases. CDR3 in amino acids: CASLGTVPTEAFF. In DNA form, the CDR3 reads TGTGCCAGCTTAGGGACTGTCCCCACTGAAGCTTTCTTT. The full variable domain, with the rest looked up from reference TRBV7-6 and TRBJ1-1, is GAGVSQSPRYKVTKRGQDVALRCDPISGHVSLYWYRQALGQGPEFLTYFNYEAQQDKSGLPNDRFSAERPEGSISTLTIQRTEQRDSAMYRCASLGTVPTEAFFGQGTRLTVV.

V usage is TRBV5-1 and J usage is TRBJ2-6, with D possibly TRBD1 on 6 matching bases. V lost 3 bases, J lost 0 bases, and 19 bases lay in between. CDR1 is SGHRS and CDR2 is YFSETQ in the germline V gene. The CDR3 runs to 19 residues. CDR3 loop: CASSSVMTGGYSGANVLTF. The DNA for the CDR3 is TGCGCCAGCAGCTCCGTTATGACAGGCGGTTACTCTGGGGCCAACGTCCTGACTTTC.

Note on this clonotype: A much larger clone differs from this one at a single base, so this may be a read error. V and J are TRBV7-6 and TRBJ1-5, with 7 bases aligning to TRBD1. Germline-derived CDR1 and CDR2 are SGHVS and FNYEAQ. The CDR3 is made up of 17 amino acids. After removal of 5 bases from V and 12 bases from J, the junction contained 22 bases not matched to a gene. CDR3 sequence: CASSLTPAEGAASLQHF. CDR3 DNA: TGTGCCAGCAGCCTAACCCCCGCGGAGGGGGCCGCCTCGCTCCAGCATTTT.

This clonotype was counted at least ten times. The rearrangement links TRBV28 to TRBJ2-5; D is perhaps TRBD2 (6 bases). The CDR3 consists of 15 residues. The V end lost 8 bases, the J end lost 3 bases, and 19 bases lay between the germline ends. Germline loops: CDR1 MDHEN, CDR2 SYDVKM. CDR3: CASSLEGTEKETQYF. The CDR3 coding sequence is TGTGCCAGCTCATTGGAGGGAACGGAAAAAGAGACCCAGTACTTC.

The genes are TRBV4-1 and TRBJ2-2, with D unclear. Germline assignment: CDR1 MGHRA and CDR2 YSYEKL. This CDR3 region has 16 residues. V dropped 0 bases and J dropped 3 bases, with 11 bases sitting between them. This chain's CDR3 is CASSQETIMYTGELFF. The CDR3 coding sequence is TGCGCCAGCAGCCAAGAGACCATTATGTACACCGGGGAGCTGTTTTTT.

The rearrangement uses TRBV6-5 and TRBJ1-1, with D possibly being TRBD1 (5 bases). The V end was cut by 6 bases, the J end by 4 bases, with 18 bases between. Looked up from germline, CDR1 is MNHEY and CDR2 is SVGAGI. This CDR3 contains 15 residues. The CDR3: CASSPGGETITEAFF. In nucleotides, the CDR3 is TGTGCCAGCAGCCCGGGGGGGGAGACGATCACTGAAGCTTTCTTT.